These 31 T cell receptor beta chains were all obtained from the same sample, sequenced in a study of cytomegalovirus exposure and HLA in healthy donors. PCR primers comprised 60 Vbeta and 13 Jbeta primers. Generated by immunoSEQ multiplex PCR, the TCRdb table keeps only in-frame clones and is missing some. This table has 150,000 to 200,000 clones, 80% appearing once. The sequencing input was PBMCs. The receptors originated from a woman between 35 and 50 years old in good health and CMV-seronegative.

The chain is built from TRBV7-9 and TRBJ2-2; D not certain. This CDR3 comprises 14 residues. Germline CDR1 reads SEHNR; CDR2 reads FQNEAQ (reference sequence). V lost 6 bases, J lost 4 bases, and 12 bases lay in between. The CDR3 DNA follows: TGTGCCAGCAGATACGCCGCCAGCACCGGGGAGCTGTTTTTT. Translated: CASRYAASTGELFF.

This sequence joins TRBV5-6 and TRBJ2-7; D remains unclear. The CDR3 covers 13 residues. Trimming pared 1 base from V and 3 bases from J, leaving 8 bases between. Looked up from germline, CDR1 is SGHDT and CDR2 is YYEEEE. CDR3 DNA: TGTGCCAGCAGCTTGTTTCCCAGCTACGAGCAGTACTTC. It encodes CASSLFPSYEQYF.

The V gene is TRBV23-1, the J gene TRBJ1-2, with 7 bases lining up with TRBD1. TRBV23-1 is marked as an open reading frame, function uncertain. This CDR3 has 16 residues. V shed 2 bases and J 0 bases; nucleotides not matched to a gene: 6. The CDR3 coding sequence is TGCGCCAGCAGTCAACCGCGACAGGGACCTAACTATGGCTACACCTTC. It translates to CASSQPRQGPNYGYTF.

The chain combines TRBV11-3 with TRBJ1-1; D may be TRBD1 (5 bases). Germline CDR1 reads SGHNT; CDR2 reads YENEEA. The V and J ends lost 4 bases and 1 base respectively, with 7 bases between them. The CDR3 has 13 residues. This CDR3 reads CASSSQGNTEAFF. The CDR3 DNA sequence: TGTGCCAGCAGCTCCCAGGGGAACACTGAAGCTTTCTTT.

J is TRBJ1-2 and V is TRBV19; 9 nucleotides align to TRBD1. Germline V gives CDR1 LNHDA, CDR2 SQIVND (reference sequence). This CDR3 has 16 amino acids. V shed 6 bases and J 1 base; nucleotides not matched to a gene: 9. DNA for the CDR3: TGTGCCAGTAGATCGGACAGGGGCCACCTTAACTATGGCTACACCTTC. Encoded protein: CASRSDRGHLNYGYTF.

Only a few counts were recorded for this clone. The rearrangement links TRBV19 to TRBJ1-2, with D perhaps matching TRBD1 (5 bases). CDR1 is LNHDA and CDR2 is SQIVND in the germline V gene (reference sequence). The CDR3 length is 13 residues. The ends were cut back, 7 bases at V and 1 base at J, with 10 bases in the middle. The CDR3 loop is CASTGLLNYGYTF. Written as DNA, the CDR3 is TGTGCCAGTACAGGGCTCCTTAACTATGGCTACACCTTC.

This chain uses TRBV4-1 with TRBJ2-1, with TRBD2 identical over 9 bases. J gave up 6 bases and V 1 base, and 7 bases lay outside the gene matches. The CDR3 extends over 16 amino acids. CDR1 and CDR2 (germline): MGHRA, YSYEKL. CDR3 region: CASSQVVAGVGNEQFF. The CDR3 coding sequence is TGCGCCAGCAGCCAAGTCGTAGCGGGAGTTGGCAATGAGCAGTTCTTC.

The chain has TRBV18 and TRBJ1-5, with 7 bases matching TRBD1. Losses at the gene ends were 3 bases for V and 6 bases for J; bases not matched to a gene: 5. The germline gives CDR1 KGHSH, CDR2 LQKENI. The CDR3 consists of 14 residues. The DNA of the CDR3 is TGTGCCAGCTCACCTGATCAGGGGGTTCAGCCCCAGCATTTT. Translating gives CASSPDQGVQPQHF. Variable domain in full (rest from reference TRBV18 and TRBJ1-5): NAGVMQNPRHLVRRRGQEARLRCSPMKGHSHVYWYRQLPEEGLKFMVYLQKENIIDESGMPKERFSAEFPKEGPSILRIQQVVRGDSAAYFCASSPDQGVQPQHFGDGTRLSIL.

Only a few counts were recorded for this clone. CDR3 loop: CASRRGGGSTDTQYF. The CDR3 DNA is TGTGCCAGCCGTAGAGGCGGGGGGAGCACAGATACGCAGTATTTT. This chain joins TRBV7-3 and TRBJ2-3; TRBD2 aligns across 8 bases. The CDR3 consists of 15 residues. The J segment lost 0 bases and the V segment lost 8 bases, leaving 7 bases of the junction unmatched. Germline V gene sequence: CDR1 SGHTA, CDR2 FQGTGA.

The chain employs TRBV7-2 and TRBJ2-5, with D maybe TRBD2 (6 bases). Matching the DNA end better, TRBJ2-7 makes the J call doubtful. From germline, CDR1 is SGHTA and CDR2 FQGNSA. The CDR3 is 13 residues long. CDR3 sequence reads: CASSYGLSYEQYF. As DNA, the CDR3 is TGTGCCAGCAGCTACGGACTATCCTACGAGCAGTACTTC.

The chain combines TRBV9 with TRBJ2-2; TRBD2 matches 13 bases. V gave up 6 bases and J gave up 6 bases; unmatched junction bases: 5. Germline V gene lookup returns CDR1 SGDLS and CDR2 YYNGEE. CDR3 length equals 15 residues. The CDR3 region is CASTRTSGGAGELFF. CDR3 in DNA: TGTGCCAGCACCCGGACTAGCGGGGGTGCCGGGGAGCTGTTTTTT.

This clone was found once. The CDR3: CAISGQATNTEAFF. The CDR3, as DNA: TGTGCCATCAGTGGGCAGGCGACGAACACTGAAGCTTTCTTT. This rearrangement joins TRBV10-3 to TRBJ1-1; unclear D gene. Trimming took 4 bases from V and 1 from J, leaving 10 bases between them. Germline V lookup: CDR1 ENHRY, CDR2 SYGVKD. The CDR3 contains 14 residues.

The chain uses TRBV6-5 and TRBJ2-7, with D unresolved. V lost 7 bases to trimming and J lost 2 bases, with 15 bases between them. In germline, CDR1 is MNHEY, CDR2 SVGAGI. The CDR3 sequence is 14 residues long. The CDR3 coding sequence is TGTGCCAGCACTTTACTCGGTACGACCTACGAGCAGTACTTC. Translation: CASTLLGTTYEQYF.

The chain couples TRBV2 to TRBJ1-5; D gene uncertain. Between the trimmed V and J ends, which lost 5 bases and 9 bases, there was a span of 11 bases. Germline V gives CDR1 SNHLY, CDR2 FYNNEI. CDR3 size: 12 residues. The CDR3 DNA reads as TGTGCCAGCAGTCCCGAGGATCGGCCCCAGCATTTT. Its translation is CASSPEDRPQHF.

The chain joins TRBV28 to TRBJ2-3; 15 bases match TRBD2. V dropped 4 bases and J dropped 4; count of bases not matched to a gene: 6. Germline V CDR1 and CDR2: MDHEN, SYDVKM. The CDR3 consists of 17 residues. The CDR3 loop is CASSSGLAGGRADTQYF. The CDR3 DNA sequence: TGTGCCAGCAGTTCCGGACTAGCGGGAGGGCGGGCAGATACGCAGTATTTT.

J is TRBJ2-2 and V is TRBV9, with 7 bases aligning to TRBD1. Losses at the gene ends were 3 bases for V and 5 bases for J; bases not matched to a gene: 7. Germline values: CDR1 SGDLS, CDR2 YYNGEE. There are 15 residues in the CDR3. Here the CDR3 reads CASSAPQGSTGELFF. The CDR3 coding sequence is TGTGCCAGCAGCGCCCCACAGGGGTCGACCGGGGAGCTGTTTTTT.

The chain joins TRBV5-1 to TRBJ1-2, with TRBD1 matching over 9 bases. The CDR3 spans 14 residues. Looked up from germline, CDR1 is SGHRS and CDR2 is YFSETQ. V lost 3 bases and J lost 10; bases outside the gene matches: 10. The CDR3 nucleotides are TGCGCCAGCAGCTCCGGACAGGGGCTAGGTGTCTACACCTTC. Amino acids: CASSSGQGLGVYTF.

The chain recombines TRBV28 with TRBJ2-3; 8 nucleotides line up with TRBD1. With V trimmed by 10 bases and J by 4 bases, 4 bases remained unmatched. Germline V gene sequence: CDR1 MDHEN, CDR2 SYDVKM. The CDR3 is 12 amino acids. CDR3 in amino acids: CAISGGPDTQYF. In nucleotides, the CDR3 is TGTGCCATTTCAGGGGGCCCAGATACGCAGTATTTT.

The chain combines TRBV30 with TRBJ2-1; weak D call: TRBD1 (6 bases). V dropped 5 bases and J dropped 8 bases, with 19 bases sitting between them. Germline V gene data show CDR1 as GTSNPN and CDR2 as SVGIG (reference sequence). This CDR3 region has 14 residues. CDR3 in amino acids: CAWGLWAGVHEQFF. The CDR3 region has the DNA TGTGCCTGGGGGCTTTGGGCAGGGGTCCATGAGCAGTTCTTC.

Concerning this clone itself: One end of the junction does not line up with germline, which may come from a read error. Additional DNA sequences in this sample encode the identical CDR3. The chain has TRBV5-1 and TRBJ2-1; 12 nucleotides match TRBD2. The length of the CDR3 is 16 residues. From germline, CDR1 is SGHRS and CDR2 YFSETQ. Here the CDR3 reads CASSSGLAGLMNEQFF. The CDR3 coding sequence is TGTGCCAGCAGCTCAGGACTAGCGGGGCTCATGAATGAGCAGTTCTTC.

The chain couples TRBV7-2 to TRBJ2-4; the D is unclear. Per the germline V gene, CDR1 is SGHTA and CDR2 is FQGNSA. This CDR3 is built from 11 residues. With 4 bases removed from V and 10 bases from J, the gap between germline ends came to 8 bases. CDR3 protein: CASSSQTIQYF. The DNA of the CDR3 is TGTGCCAGCAGCTCACAAACGATTCAGTACTTC. Together with reference TRBV7-2 and TRBJ2-4, the CDR3 gives the full variable domain: GAGVSQSPSNKVTEKGKDVELRCDPISGHTALYWYRQSLGQGLEFLIYFQGNSAPDKSGLPSDRFSAERTGGSVSTLTIQRTQQEDSAVYLCASSSQTIQYFGAGTRLSVL.

Only a few counts were recorded for this clone. This rearrangement joins TRBV5-6 to TRBJ1-1, with a weak D call TRBD1 (5 bases). Germline CDR1 SGHDT, CDR2 YYEEEE. Trimming removed 6 bases from V and 2 bases from J, with 14 bases in between. The CDR3 length is 14 residues. CDR3 in DNA: TGTGCCAGCATGCGGATCAGGGTTAACACTGAAGCTTTCTTT. Translated: CASMRIRVNTEAFF.

This clone turned up a few times. This chain links TRBV7-2 with TRBJ2-5, with D tentatively TRBD2 (6 bases). The CDR3 contains 15 residues. CDR1 is SGHTA and CDR2 is FQGNSA in the germline V gene. V was trimmed by 5 bases and J by 5 bases, leaving 18 bases between them. CDR3 in amino acids: CASSLREVFPETQYF. CDR3 coding DNA: TGTGCCAGCAGCCTAAGGGAGGTTTTCCCGGAGACCCAGTACTTC.

The chain couples TRBV19 to TRBJ2-5; D is possibly TRBD2 (6 bases). V dropped 7 bases and J dropped 3 bases, with 15 bases sitting between them. Germline-derived CDR1 and CDR2 are LNHDA and SQIVND (reference sequence). The CDR3 contains 14 residues. The CDR3 DNA reads as TGTGCCAGTAACCGCGGAGGGGTAGAAGAGACCCAGTACTTC. It is translated as CASNRGGVEETQYF.

The J gene is TRBJ1-2, the V gene TRBV7-8, with D perhaps TRBD1 (5 bases). The ends were cut back, 1 base at V and 11 bases at J, with 20 bases in the middle. CDR1 is SGHVS and CDR2 is FQNEAQ in the germline V gene. This CDR3 comprises 15 residues. The CDR3, as DNA: TGTGCCAGCAGCTTAGTTGGGGGACTCCGTGCGGGATACACCTTC. It specifies CASSLVGGLRAGYTF. Full variable domain (remainder filled in from reference TRBV7-8 and TRBJ1-2): GAGVSQSPRYKVAKRGQDVALRCDPISGHVSLFWYQQALGQGPEFLTYFQNEAQLDKSGLPSDRFFAERPEGSVSTLKIQRTQQEDSAVYLCASSLVGGLRAGYTFGSGTRLTVV.

The chain carries TRBV27 and TRBJ1-2; no clear D. The V and J ends lost 6 bases and 1 base respectively, with 9 bases between them. This CDR3 contains 13 residues. CDR1 and CDR2 from the germline V gene are MNHEY and SMNVEV (reference sequence). This CDR3 is CASRFSNNYGYTF. As DNA, the CDR3 is TGTGCCAGCAGATTTAGCAATAACTATGGCTACACCTTC.

Concerning this clone itself: The junction shows a germline mismatch at one end, possibly a read error. This chain connects TRBV20-1 to TRBJ2-7; 9 bases are a match to TRBD1. Germline V gene lookup returns CDR1 DFQATT and CDR2 SNEGSKA (reference sequence). The CDR3 contains 10 residues. CDR3 protein: CSALRDRDIF. CDR3 nucleotides: TGCAGTGCTCTCCGGGACAGGGATATATTC.

The chain combines TRBV7-3 with TRBJ2-1; 7 positions agree with TRBD2. From germline, CDR1 is SGHTA and CDR2 FQGTGA. The trim removed 4 bases at V and 3 bases at J, leaving 3 bases unmatched. The CDR3 is 14 amino acids. This CDR3 reads CASSSGGNYNEQFF. CDR3 DNA sequence: TGTGCCAGCAGCTCCGGGGGGAACTACAATGAGCAGTTCTTC.

The CDR3 sequence is CASSLPGLAGVGEQFF. The CDR3 coding sequence is TGTGCCAGCAGCTTACCCGGACTAGCGGGAGTTGGTGAGCAGTTCTTC. The chain is built from TRBV11-3 and TRBJ2-1, with 13 bases fitting TRBD2. Germline V gene sequence: CDR1 SGHNT, CDR2 YENEEA. Trimming cost V 2 bases and J 9 bases; bases outside gene matches: 7. The CDR3 has 16 amino acids.

The rearrangement joins TRBV9 to TRBJ2-3, with unresolved D. The V gene lost 0 bases and the J gene lost 2 bases, with 7 bases spanning the gap. The CDR3 is 14 amino acids. From germline, CDR1 is SGDLS and CDR2 YYNGEE. The CDR3 DNA is TGTGCCAGCAGCGTAGGTCCTTTCACAGATACGCAGTATTTT. The encoded protein is CASSVGPFTDTQYF.

This clone has just one count. The chain's CDR3 is CASAMATGGENYGYTF. The CDR3 DNA sequence: TGCGCCAGCGCGATGGCGACAGGGGGCGAAAACTATGGCTACACCTTC. V is TRBV5-1 and J is TRBJ1-2, with 10 positions matching TRBD1. The length of the CDR3 is 16 residues. Germline assignment: CDR1 SGHRS and CDR2 YFSETQ. V gave up 7 bases and J gave up 2 bases; unmatched junction bases: 11.